This record looks at one T cell receptor (beta chain) sequence and its context. Using immunoSEQ multiplex PCR, the repertoire was profiled, and TCRdb retains in-frame clones only, with some absent. This table has 160,000 or so clones, 89% appearing once. These data come from a study of blood T cell repertoires in COVID-19. Study context: Sites in the United States, Italy and Spain provided acute and convalescent COVID-19 samples. T cells, B-cell-depleted T cells, or PBMCs supplied cDNA or gDNA.

With 7 bases clipped from V and 7 bases from J, the junction kept 4 bases outside the gene matches. CDR3 length: 13 amino acids. This sequence joins TRBV12-3 or TRBV12-4 and TRBJ1-6; 7 positions match TRBD1. The sample comprised peripheral blood. The receptor was isolated from a man aged 55 to 70 with acute or convalescent COVID-19. Here the CDR3 reads CASKGDSNSPLHF. The DNA of the CDR3 is TGTGCCAGCAAGGGGGACAGCAATTCACCCCTCCACTTT.